What follows are 26 T cell receptor beta chains derived from one specimen sequenced in a study of blood T cell repertoires in COVID-19. Sequenced by immunoSEQ multiplex PCR; TCRdb stores in-frame clones only, minus some. The sample includes around 87,000 clones, about 77% of them seen just once. The sequenced sample was peripheral blood. The receptors derive from an elderly woman with acute or convalescent COVID-19.

The rearrangement joins TRBV5-1 to TRBJ2-4; TRBD2 aligns across 13 bases. Unmatched junction bases numbered 16, after V lost 5 bases and J lost 2 bases. Germline V gives CDR1 SGHRS, CDR2 YFSETQ. This CDR3 has 20 amino acids. CDR3 in amino acids: CASSKNRLAGGGETKNIQYF. The CDR3 DNA reads TGCGCCAGCAGTAAAAATCGACTAGCGGGAGGTGGTGAGACCAAAAACATTCAGTACTTC.

The rearrangement uses TRBV30 and TRBJ1-5; 8 bases fit TRBD1. The CDR3 runs 13 residues. After removal of 7 bases from V and 2 bases from J, the junction contained 4 bases not matched to a gene. CDR1 is GTSNPN and CDR2 is SVGIG in the germline V gene (reference sequence). This CDR3 reads CAFTGGGNQPQHF. The CDR3 nucleotides read TGTGCCTTCACAGGGGGGGGCAATCAGCCCCAGCATTTT.

The chain employs TRBV6-1 and TRBJ2-2; 10 bases fit TRBD2. The CDR3 covers 15 residues. With 1 base clipped from V and 4 bases from J, the junction kept 0 bases outside the gene matches. Germline CDR1 is MNHNS and CDR2 is SASEGT. For the CDR3, the DNA is TGTGCCAGCAGTGAAGTAGCGGGGGGCACCGGGGAGCTGTTTTTT. Protein: CASSEVAGGTGELFF.

V usage is TRBV19 and J usage is TRBJ1-1; D might be TRBD1 (5 bases). V lost 5 bases to trimming and J lost 1 base, with 14 bases between them. This CDR3 has 15 residues. The germline V gene encodes CDR1 LNHDA and CDR2 SQIVND (reference sequence). CDR3: CASSSAGRQNTEAFF. The CDR3 DNA follows: TGTGCCAGTAGTTCGGCGGGACGGCAGAACACTGAAGCTTTCTTT. Complete variable domain (other parts from reference TRBV19 and TRBJ1-1): DGGITQSPKYLFRKEGQNVTLSCEQNLNHDAMYWYRQDPGQGLRLIYYSQIVNDFQKGDIAEGYSVSREKKESFPLTVTSAQKNPTAFYLCASSSAGRQNTEAFFGQGTRLTVV.

J is TRBJ2-1 and V is TRBV28; D is perhaps TRBD1 (6 bases). Germline CDR1 is MDHEN and CDR2 is SYDVKM. The CDR3 has 13 residues. Trimming left V 3 bases short and J 12 bases short, with 15 bases between. CDR3 residues: CASSFSTGLRQFF. CDR3 nucleotide sequence: TGTGCCAGCAGTTTCTCGACAGGTTTACGGCAGTTCTTC.

This clone was detected only once. The rearrangement uses TRBV19 and TRBJ2-1; D remains unclear. Trimming removed 6 bases from V and 3 bases from J, with 21 bases in between. The CDR3 covers 17 residues. Germline V gene sequence: CDR1 LNHDA, CDR2 SQIVND (reference sequence). CDR3 in amino acids: CASSPLGPGFLYNEQFF. The CDR3, as DNA: TGTGCCAGTAGCCCCTTGGGCCCCGGTTTTCTCTACAATGAGCAGTTCTTC.

The chain is built from TRBV2 and TRBJ1-4; D perhaps matches TRBD1 (5 bases). The V end was cut by 6 bases, the J end by 3 bases, with 8 bases between. Germline loops: CDR1 SNHLY, CDR2 FYNNEI. The CDR3 consists of 13 residues. The CDR3 loop reads CASRGRANEKLFF. The CDR3 nucleotides read TGTGCCAGCAGAGGCAGGGCTAATGAAAAACTGTTTTTT.

About this clone: One end of the junction is discordant with germline, which a read error may explain. This chain connects TRBV7-7 to TRBJ2-3, with 9 bases matching TRBD2. The CDR3 contains 16 residues. The germline V gene has CDR1 SSHAT and CDR2 FNYEAQ (reference sequence). The CDR3, as DNA: TGTGCTAGCAGCTTAAGGGCGGGGGGGCCCGCAGATACGCAGTATTTT. Protein sequence: CASSLRAGGPADTQYF.

The chain's CDR3 is CASSTGTAEKLFF. For the CDR3, the DNA is TGTGCCAGCAGCACCGGGACAGCCGAAAAACTGTTTTTT. V is TRBV6-2 or TRBV6-3 and J is TRBJ1-4; 7 positions agree with TRBD1. After removal of 6 bases from V and 8 bases from J, the junction contained 6 bases not matched to a gene. The germline V gene has CDR1 MNHEY and CDR2 SVGEGT. The CDR3 spans 13 residues.

This chain connects TRBV5-5 to TRBJ2-7, with 7 bases that match TRBD1. Germline CDR1 SGHKS, CDR2 YYEKEE (reference sequence). Trimming took 7 bases from V and 1 from J; bases not matched to a gene: 8. The CDR3 sequence is 14 residues long. CDR3 sequence: CASGITGDSYEQYF. The CDR3 DNA follows: TGTGCCAGCGGAATAACAGGGGATTCCTACGAGCAGTACTTC.

The rearrangement joins TRBV6-4 to TRBJ2-3; 8 bases align to TRBD2. Germline CDR1 MRHNA, CDR2 SNTAGT. The V gene end was trimmed by 2 bases and the J gene end by 2 bases; junction bases not matched to a gene: 3. The CDR3 covers 15 residues. The CDR3 reads CASSDEAGDTDTQYF. The CDR3 region has the DNA TGTGCCAGCAGTGACGAAGCGGGGGACACAGATACGCAGTATTTT.

The chain combines TRBV19 with TRBJ2-1, with 7 bases aligning to TRBD2. Germline CDR1 LNHDA, CDR2 SQIVND (reference sequence). With V trimmed by 6 bases and J by 8 bases, 7 bases remained unmatched. CDR3 size: 13 residues. The CDR3 region is CASRREGLDEQFF. CDR3 nucleotides: TGTGCCAGTAGGAGGGAGGGCCTCGATGAGCAGTTCTTC.

The chain carries TRBV21-1 and TRBJ1-6; the listed D gene, TRBD1, was not tested against the DNA. TRBV21-1 is a recognized pseudogene. The CDR3 runs to 17 residues. The CDR3 loop reads CASSKLGQGAYNSPLHF. CDR3 coding DNA: TGTGCCAGCAGCAAACTGGGACAGGGCGCCTATAATTCACCCCTCCACTTT.

In its sample, this clone was seen a few times. This chain connects TRBV15 to TRBJ2-7; TRBD1 matches at 8 bases. CDR3 length equals 15 residues. The V gene's germline CDR1 is LNHNV and CDR2 YYDKDF (reference sequence). V lost 0 bases, J lost 3 bases, and 4 bases stayed unmatched. DNA for the CDR3: TGTGCCACCAGCAGAGAAGGTGGACAGGGCTACGAGCAGTACTTC. Translation gives CATSREGGQGYEQYF.

The V gene is TRBV5-1, the J gene TRBJ1-4; the match to TRBD1 covers 7 bases. The CDR3 is 13 amino acids. V lost 1 base to trimming and J lost 8 bases; unmatched junction nucleotides: 2. Germline V CDR1 and CDR2: SGHRS, YFSETQ. The chain's CDR3 is CASSLNRGEKLFF. The CDR3 bases are TGCGCCAGCAGCTTGAACAGGGGCGAAAAACTGTTTTTT.

The rearrangement uses TRBV7-8 and TRBJ1-6; the D is unclear. Per the germline V gene, CDR1 is SGHVS and CDR2 is FQNEAQ. Trimming cost V 0 bases and J 8 bases, with 5 bases left between them. The CDR3 has 13 residues. The CDR3 spells CASSLARDSPLHF. CDR3 coding DNA: TGTGCCAGCAGCTTAGCGCGCGATTCACCCCTCCACTTT.

This clone was counted a single time. The chain joins TRBV15 to TRBJ2-3; TRBD2 might be the D (5 bases). V lost 0 bases, J lost 7 bases, and 11 bases lay in between. Germline V gene lookup returns CDR1 LNHNV and CDR2 YYDKDF (reference sequence). The CDR3 contains 14 residues. This chain's CDR3 is CATSREKFGNTQYF. CDR3 nucleotide sequence: TGTGCCACCAGCAGAGAAAAATTCGGGAATACGCAGTATTTT.

The chain has TRBV5-6 and TRBJ1-2; tentatively, D is TRBD1 (5 bases). Trimming took 1 base from V and 8 from J, leaving 12 bases between them. Per the germline V gene, CDR1 is SGHDT and CDR2 is YYEEEE. The CDR3 totals 13 residues. The DNA for the CDR3 is TGTGCCAGCAGCTTGTCAACAGGAAGAGGCTACACCTTC. It encodes CASSLSTGRGYTF.

CDR3 region: CASSLRDGSHSYNEQFF. CDR3 DNA sequence: TGTGCCAGCAGCTTGCGAGATGGTTCCCACTCCTACAATGAGCAGTTCTTC. The chain combines TRBV5-4 with TRBJ2-1; D remains ambiguous. Germline V gene lookup returns CDR1 SGHNT and CDR2 YYREEE (reference sequence). Trimming took off 1 base at V and 0 bases at J, with 14 bases between the two ends. The CDR3 totals 17 residues.

J is TRBJ2-7 and V is TRBV5-1, with no clear D. Germline CDR1 and CDR2: SGHRS and YFSETQ. The CDR3 extends over 15 amino acids. V dropped 3 bases and J dropped 2 bases, with 15 bases sitting between them. The CDR3 sequence is CASSSSGVSPYEQYF. CDR3 bases: TGCGCCAGCAGCTCCTCGGGTGTTTCCCCCTACGAGCAGTACTTC.

This sequence joins TRBV7-8 and TRBJ2-2, with a weak D call TRBD2 (5 bases). CDR1 and CDR2 (germline): SGHVS, FQNEAQ. The CDR3 spans 15 residues. Trimming took 1 base from V and 4 from J, leaving 10 bases between them. The CDR3 DNA reads as TGTGCCAGCAGCTTAGAACTAGATCGCACCGGGGAGCTGTTTTTT. Protein: CASSLELDRTGELFF.

The rearrangement uses TRBV18 and TRBJ1-2, with 8 bases identical to TRBD1. Germline-derived CDR1 and CDR2 are KGHSH and LQKENI. Unmatched junction bases numbered 3, after V lost 0 bases and J lost 6 bases. This CDR3 region has 14 residues. The CDR3 DNA reads TGTGCCAGCTCACCACCTAACAGGGGGGATGGCTACACCTTC. Protein sequence: CASSPPNRGDGYTF.

This chain uses TRBV24-1 with TRBJ2-3; D remains unclear. Germline V gene data show CDR1 as KGHDR and CDR2 as SFDVKD. This CDR3 spans 14 amino acids. V dropped 4 bases and J dropped 0 bases, with 7 bases sitting between them. The CDR3, as DNA: TGTGCCACCAGTGAACAGTCTAGCACAGATACGCAGTATTTT. Translating it yields CATSEQSSTDTQYF.

In this sample, this clone turned up once. This chain connects TRBV5-4 to TRBJ1-2, with D possibly matching TRBD1 (6 bases). V was trimmed by 0 bases and J by 8 bases, leaving 14 bases between them. In germline, CDR1 is SGHNT, CDR2 YYREEE (reference sequence). This CDR3 has 14 amino acids. CDR3 in DNA: TGTGCCAGCAGCTTGGCCGGGGGGCCCGTGGGCTACACCTTC. It encodes CASSLAGGPVGYTF.

This clone was observed a single time. V gene TRBV5-6 combines with J gene TRBJ2-2; D might be TRBD2 (7 bases). This CDR3 comprises 16 residues. Germline CDR1 is SGHDT and CDR2 is YYEEEE. The V gene lost 0 bases and the J gene lost 5 bases, with 14 bases spanning the gap. CDR3 nucleotides: TGTGCCAGCAGCTTGGGGTCGGCGGGGGCAACCGGGGAGCTGTTTTTT. Its protein product is CASSLGSAGATGELFF.

This clone came up once. The chain has TRBV7-2 and TRBJ2-1, with D unclear. The germline CDR1 and CDR2 sequences are SGHTA and FQGNSA. V lost 1 base and J lost 12, with 13 bases in between. The CDR3 totals 13 residues. The CDR3 nucleotides read TGTGCCAGCAGCTTAGGTACGTTACAAAGGCAGTTCTTC. Protein: CASSLGTLQRQFF.